This passage covers 25 T cell receptor beta chains from one sample sequenced in a study of T-cell memory formation after mild COVID-19. TCRdb independently ran MiXCR on the 5' RACE reads; one entry per CDR3 protein. Of 250,000 to 400,000 distinct CDR3 sequences listed, approximately 14% are singletons. The sample consisted of PBMCs or a T cell subset sorted from them (not recorded which). All receptors come from a young man who had mild COVID-19 (a few samples of this study predate the infection). Cell type and time point are not known.

This clonotype was counted between two and nine times. This CDR3 is CAIREKGSYEQYV. The CDR3 DNA follows: TGTGCCATCAGAGAGAAAGGCTCCTACGAGCAGTACGTC. This chain connects TRBV10-3 to TRBJ2-7; no reliable D call. V lost 6 bases, J lost 0 bases, and 9 bases lay in between. This CDR3 contains 13 residues. The germline CDR1 and CDR2 sequences are ENHRY and SYGVKD.

This clonotype has ten or more counts. V is TRBV15 and J is TRBJ2-7; perhaps TRBD2 as D (6 bases). Germline V gene lookup returns CDR1 LNHNV and CDR2 YYDKDF (reference sequence). Trimming removed 1 base at V and 3 bases at J, with 7 bases between. The CDR3 is 13 residues long. CDR3 protein: CATSRGGVYEQYF. The CDR3 DNA sequence: TGTGCCACCAGCAGAGGCGGGGTCTACGAGCAGTACTTC.

This chain joins TRBV11-3 and TRBJ2-6, with D tentatively TRBD1 (5 bases). The CDR3 runs to 15 residues. CDR1 SGHNT and CDR2 YENEEA come from the germline V gene. V was shortened by 6 bases and J by 1 base, with 10 bases between the two germline ends. CDR3 region: CASSGRASGANVLTF. The CDR3 nucleotides read TGTGCCAGCAGTGGCAGGGCGTCTGGGGCCAACGTCCTGACTTTC. Full variable domain (outside the CDR3, taken from reference TRBV11-3 and TRBJ2-6): EAGVVQSPRYKIIEKKQPVAFWCNPISGHNTLYWYLQNLGQGPELLIRYENEEAVDDSQLPKDRFSAERLKGVDSTLKIQPAELGDSAVYLCASSGRASGANVLTFGAGSRLTVL.

This clonotype has a handful of counts. In DNA form, the CDR3 reads TGCAGCGTTGAAGATCGTGTCATGAACACTGAAGCTTTCTTT. It yields the protein CSVEDRVMNTEAFF. V is TRBV29-1 and J is TRBJ1-1; no clear D. V lost 0 bases to trimming and J lost 0 bases, with 8 bases between them. The CDR3 totals 14 residues. Germline V gene data show CDR1 as SQVTM and CDR2 as ANQGSEA.

This clonotype has only a few counts. The chain combines TRBV11-2 with TRBJ1-2, with 9 positions matching TRBD1. Germline CDR1 and CDR2: SGHAT and FQNNGV. V lost 0 bases and J lost 3; bases outside the gene matches: 14. The CDR3 is made up of 19 amino acids. CDR3 amino acids: CASSLEPPRDREVDYGYTF. CDR3 nucleotides: TGTGCCAGCAGCTTAGAACCCCCCCGGGACAGGGAGGTAGACTATGGCTACACCTTC.

The chain combines TRBV28 with TRBJ2-3; the D gene is possibly TRBD2 (5 bases). The germline V gene has CDR1 MDHEN and CDR2 SYDVKM. V was pared by 2 bases and J by 5 bases, with 17 bases between. The CDR3 is 16 residues long. The CDR3 DNA reads as TGTGCCAGCAGTTTACTTCTAGGAGGTTTGGGAGATACGCAGTATTTT. Encoded protein: CASSLLLGGLGDTQYF.

This clonotype came up a few times. The chain links TRBV20-1 to TRBJ1-2; D not certain. In germline, CDR1 is DFQATT, CDR2 SNEGSKA (reference sequence). V lost 3 bases to trimming and J lost 4 bases, with 15 bases between them. The CDR3 has 14 residues. The CDR3 region has the DNA TGCAGTGCTAGTGTCGGTCCGGCCGGCTATGGCTACACCTTC. This translates into CSASVGPAGYGYTF.

The chain recombines TRBV5-1 with TRBJ2-5; tentative D call: TRBD2 (5 bases). This CDR3 region has 14 residues. Germline V gene sequence: CDR1 SGHRS, CDR2 YFSETQ. V was clipped by 0 bases and J by 7 bases, with 13 bases between them. The DNA of the CDR3 is TGCGCCAGCAGCTTGGATGGAGGCCGAGGGACCCAGTACTTC. Translation: CASSLDGGRGTQYF.

This clonotype was counted ten times or more. This chain joins TRBV4-1 and TRBJ2-2, with D hard to call. This CDR3 is 14 amino acids long. Germline CDR1 MGHRA, CDR2 YSYEKL. The ends were cut back, 7 bases at V and 0 bases at J, with 9 bases in the middle. CDR3 nucleotides: TGCGCCAGCAAACCGGACCCGAACACCGGGGAGCTGTTTTTT. It specifies CASKPDPNTGELFF.

The genes are TRBV11-2 and TRBJ1-2; D gene ambiguous. This CDR3 is 13 amino acids long. V was pared by 1 base and J by 8 bases, with 11 bases between. The germline V gene encodes CDR1 SGHAT and CDR2 FQNNGV. Here the CDR3 DNA reads TGTGCCAGCAGCTTAGTAGCCGGGGAAGGCTACACCTTC. Translation gives CASSLVAGEGYTF.

This clonotype was counted at least ten times. The chain has TRBV5-1 and TRBJ2-1; D might be TRBD1 or TRBD2, each matching 8 bases. V gave up 0 bases and J gave up 5 bases, with 30 bases separating them. This CDR3 contains 21 residues. Germline values: CDR1 SGHRS, CDR2 YFSETQ. This CDR3 reads CASSLGRTGSGSGGIHNEQFF. In DNA, the CDR3 is TGCGCCAGCAGCTTGGGCAGGACAGGGAGTGGCTCGGGGGGGATCCACAATGAGCAGTTCTTC.

The chain joins TRBV18 to TRBJ1-2; TRBD1 matches 12 bases. Germline CDR1 reads KGHSH; CDR2 reads LQKENI. The V gene end was trimmed by 3 bases and the J gene end by 7 bases; junction bases not matched to a gene: 6. CDR3 size: 15 residues. The CDR3 here is CASSPPGQGALGYTF. The CDR3 DNA is TGTGCCAGCTCACCCCCGGGACAGGGGGCACTTGGCTACACCTTC.

This clonotype turned up a few times. The chain couples TRBV5-1 to TRBJ1-2; possible D gene TRBD1, 6 bases. Germline V lookup: CDR1 SGHRS, CDR2 YFSETQ. The CDR3 has 15 residues. V was shortened by 4 bases and J by 7 bases, with 20 bases between the two germline ends. CDR3 amino acids: CASSPSRQGPPGYTF. CDR3 nucleotides: TGCGCCAGCAGCCCCTCCCGGCAGGGGCCGCCTGGCTACACCTTC.

The rearrangement uses TRBV7-9 and TRBJ1-1; D is undetermined. The CDR3 is 13 residues long. The germline CDR1 and CDR2 sequences are SEHNR and FQNEAQ (reference sequence). Between the trimmed V and J ends, which lost 5 bases and 4 bases, there was a span of 11 bases. The CDR3 region is CASSPIPGTEAFF. For the CDR3, the DNA is TGTGCCAGCAGCCCGATCCCCGGCACTGAAGCTTTCTTT.

This clonotype was seen more than once but under ten times. The chain is built from TRBV7-3 and TRBJ2-3; unclear D gene. This CDR3 has 15 residues. V lost 2 bases to trimming and J lost 2 bases, with 11 bases between them. Germline CDR1 and CDR2: SGHTA and FQGTGA. The CDR3 loop reads CASSLSVSNTDTQYF. The DNA of the CDR3 is TGTGCCAGCAGCTTATCAGTCTCCAACACAGATACGCAGTATTTT.

The CDR3 nucleotides are TGTGCCAGCGCATCCCGGGGAGGGATTGACACAGATACGCAGTATTTT. As protein: CASASRGGIDTDTQYF. The chain has TRBV12-3 or TRBV12-4 and TRBJ2-3, with 7 bases identical to TRBD2. Unmatched junction bases numbered 13, after V lost 8 bases and J lost 2 bases. This CDR3 comprises 16 residues.

This clonotype has just a few counts. The genes are TRBV12-3 or TRBV12-4 and TRBJ1-1; D possibly corresponds to TRBD1 (5 bases). The ends were cut back, 6 bases at V and 0 bases at J, with 14 bases in the middle. CDR3 length: 15 residues. The chain's CDR3 is CASSLRERMNTEAFF. The DNA of the CDR3 is TGTGCCAGCAGCCTCAGGGAGAGAATGAACACTGAAGCTTTCTTT.

This clonotype was seen at least ten times. This chain links TRBV7-9 with TRBJ2-3, with D possibly TRBD1 on 6 matching bases. The V and J ends lost 3 bases and 2 bases respectively, with 9 bases between them. CDR3 length: 14 amino acids. Germline V CDR1 and CDR2: SEHNR, FQNEAQ (reference sequence). CDR3 amino acids: CASSFWGLTDTQYF. The CDR3 region has the DNA TGTGCCAGCAGCTTTTGGGGGCTCACAGATACGCAGTATTTT.

The V gene is TRBV2, the J gene TRBJ1-1; 8 bases map to TRBD1. The CDR3 is 14 amino acids. After removal of 6 bases from V and 1 base from J, the junction contained 4 bases not matched to a gene. The germline CDR1 and CDR2 sequences are SNHLY and FYNNEI. The CDR3 bases are TGTGCCAGCAGGCGGGACAGGTCGAACACTGAAGCTTTCTTT. Translation: CASRRDRSNTEAFF. The full variable domain, in which reference TRBV2 and TRBJ1-1 provide the parts outside the CDR3, is EPEVTQTPSHQVTQMGQEVILRCVPISNHLYFYWYRQILGQKVEFLVSFYNNEISEKSEIFDDQFSVERPDGSNFTLKIRSTKLEDSAMYFCASRRDRSNTEAFFGQGTRLTVV.

This clonotype was picked up many times. The chain couples TRBV6-2 or TRBV6-3 to TRBJ2-7; D is uncertain. From germline, CDR1 is MNHEY and CDR2 SVGEGT. The CDR3 runs 12 residues. V gave up 0 bases and J gave up 4 bases, with 4 bases separating them. The chain's CDR3 is CASSYSEYEQYV. In DNA, the CDR3 is TGTGCCAGCAGTTACTCGGAGTACGAGCAGTACGTC.

The gene calls are TRBV4-3 and TRBJ2-3; 8 positions match TRBD2. CDR1 and CDR2 (germline): LGHNA, YSLEER. The length of the CDR3 is 16 residues. J was trimmed by 4 bases and V by 2 bases; bases with no gene match: 8. CDR3 sequence reads: CASSQLAGGRADTQYF. The CDR3 region has the DNA TGCGCCAGCAGCCAATTGGCGGGGGGCAGGGCAGATACGCAGTATTTT.

The chain carries TRBV3-1 and TRBJ2-1, with D possibly matching TRBD1 (5 bases). The CDR3 extends over 15 amino acids. CDR1 is LGHDT, CDR2 YNNKEL, per germline (reference sequence). With 1 base removed from V and 10 bases from J, the gap between germline ends came to 17 bases. The CDR3 here is CASSQAPGRVGEQFF. For the CDR3, the DNA is TGTGCCAGCAGCCAAGCCCCCGGCAGGGTGGGGGAGCAGTTCTTC.

The chain links TRBV7-8 to TRBJ1-5; possibly TRBD1 for D (5 bases). Looked up from germline, CDR1 is SGHVS and CDR2 is FQNEAQ. The CDR3 spans 14 residues. The ends were cut back, 7 bases at V and 6 bases at J, with 16 bases in the middle. DNA for the CDR3: TGTGCCAGCACCTTGGGGGGGGTGGGTCAGCCCCAGCATTTT. Translating gives CASTLGGVGQPQHF.

This clonotype has a handful of counts. The chain joins TRBV20-1 to TRBJ1-1; the D gene is possibly TRBD1 (6 bases). CDR1 is DFQATT, CDR2 SNEGSKA, per germline (reference sequence). The CDR3 contains 15 residues. The V and J ends lost 3 bases and 4 bases respectively, with 18 bases between them. CDR3 sequence reads: CSARIGWGQATEAFF. The CDR3 DNA reads TGCAGTGCTAGGATCGGGTGGGGGCAGGCCACTGAAGCTTTCTTT.

This clonotype is a singleton in its sample. The chain joins TRBV6-2 or TRBV6-3 to TRBJ2-1; a weak D match, TRBD1 (8 bases). Per germline, CDR1 MNHEY and CDR2 SVGEGT. V lost 6 bases, J lost 8 bases, and 20 bases lay in between. The CDR3 spans 15 residues. CDR3 coding DNA: TGTGCCAGCAGCCCCGGGAGGACAGGGACCCATGAGCAGTTCTTC. This encodes CASSPGRTGTHEQFF.